The source of this TCR beta chain is a study of shared clonotypes between healthy human individuals. Measured with immunoSEQ multiplex PCR; TCRdb has only the in-frame clones, and not every one. The table has roughly 1.5 million clones, nearly 99% seen once. This CDR3 comprises 16 residues. Deletions cut 5 bases from V and 1 base from J, with 18 bases between. Germline values: CDR1 SEHNR, CDR2 FQNEAQ (reference sequence). The donors were adults (healthy and HIV-negative) with no recent acute infections or vaccinations. The genes are TRBV7-9 and TRBJ2-7, with D perhaps being TRBD1 or TRBD2 (6 bases each). This receptor was identified in a young man in good health. Sequencing was done on a sample of naive CD4+ T cells sorted from blood. Subset specified: CD45RA+ positively selected. The CDR3 DNA follows: TGTGCCAGCAGCCTCTCCGCGGGGACACATTCCTACGAGCAGTACTTC. Translated, it gives CASSLSAGTHSYEQYF.